Here is one TCR beta chain with its context. Its antigen is not identified. V dropped 5 bases and J dropped 17 bases, with 22 bases sitting between them. Germline CDR1 and CDR2: LGHNA and YNFKEQ. CDR3 size: 14 residues. DNA and RNA were both co-extracted from about 19-30 mg of bulk tissue that had not been sorted. Viable tumor cell content exceeded 85% in every tumor sample. This sample was included in a study of tumor-infiltrating lymphocytes in primary liver carcinoma. The study's findings and limits: Between tumor regions, pairs overlapped more than tumor-adjacent and tumor-blood pairs did.

Priming with a constant-region primer yielded TCR beta cDNA from around 540 ng total RNA. Three nested multiplex PCR rounds, a slightly modified ARM-PCR, produced the libraries for TCR beta. TRBV1-TRBV30 forward primers paired with a C-beta reverse primer were used in the first two PCR rounds, which ran roughly 10 cycles each. TCRdb independently ran MiXCR on the multiplex PCR reads; one entry per CDR3 protein. The sample yields about 54,000 distinct CDR3 sequences, about 80% seen once. The origin of this receptor is a middle-aged man with primary liver carcinoma and hepatitis B virus infection. The chain carries TRBV4-2 and TRBJ2-6, with a weak D call TRBD1 (5 bases). Source material: liver tumor tissue from sampling region 2. Noted subset: tumor region T2, inferior pole. The CDR3 sequence is CASSAETGANIVTF. CDR3 sequence (DNA): TGTGCCAGCAGCGCAGAAACTGGGGCCAACATCGTGACTTTC.